This T cell receptor beta chain was profiled in a study of blood T cell repertoires in COVID-19 (dated by TCRdb to about 2020). For the wider study: Collaborator samples came from the United States, Italy and Spain and covered acute and convalescent phases of COVID-19. Nearly every sample came with metadata listing a de-identified subject ID, COVID-19 status, age in years and sex. The repertoires were made available in a free public database intended to serve as a resource for research on the immune response to SARS-CoV-2. Where available, HLA class I and class II types were obtained from metadata supplied by the sample provider rather than from assay-based typing. The samples were drawn from the first 160 participants of the ongoing ImmuneRACE study and from 950 to 1,500 subjects provided by 6 global collaborators. The dataset comprised deeply sampled blood TCRbeta repertoires from subjects exposed to, actively infected with, or recovered from COVID-19. The material from the prospective study consisted of cDNA or gDNA derived from T cells, B-cell-depleted T cells, or PBMCs. What the study reported, not specific to this receptor: The quantity of clinical and demographic metadata differed by source and by participant and was supplied without curation.

TCRbeta CDR3 regions were amplified from genomic DNA by means of the immunoSEQ Assay, a bias-controlled multiplex PCR. The paper's processing steps were these. Within the assay, amplification of reference gene primers was used to estimate how many nucleated cells each sample contained. Sequence reads were collapsed and filtered to measure the absolute abundance of every unique TCRbeta CDR3 rearrangement. For each sample, productive Simpson clonality was calculated as the square root of Simpson's diversity index over productive rearrangements. TCRdb obtained this table from immuneACCESS and retained in-frame rearrangements with V and J assigned. These tables miss some clones; where compared with another copy, unresolved V genes account for less than half of the shortfall, and the remainder is unexplained. Clonal size and the V and J genes are those of that table, whereas D and trimming came from the DNA. This sample has 250,000 to 300,000 clones in its table, and approximately 88% of those were observed once. The ten largest clones take up approximately 1% of the sample.

The CDR3 contains 16 residues, cysteine and phenylalanine counted. Of all the DNA, just the CDR3 is kept, 48 bases in frame from base 1. The junction shows trimming of 4 bases on V and 6 bases on J, and the gene matches do not reach 10 bases of it. Taken from the germline V gene (reference sequence), the CDR1 and CDR2 loops are WNHNN and SYGVQD. This clone is a singleton in its sample. It has no known antigen specificity. Qualities for individual bases were not recorded, and no much larger clone is one base off. Participants in the prospective study were enrolled through a virtual design, were aged roughly 18 to 95 years, and lived in roughly 24 United States geographic areas. In the prospective study, cohorts were assigned on the basis of participant-reported clinical history obtained from a screening survey and a study questionnaire. Recovered participants in ImmuneRACE Cohort 3 were defined as having two consecutive negative NP/OP PCR tests, clearance from a healthcare professional, or resolution of symptoms. In the prospective study, mobile phlebotomists collected whole blood, serum and a nasopharyngeal or oropharyngeal swab from each participant. Over a roughly 2-month period, participants in the prospective study had the option of providing additional blood draws and questionnaires. Before DNA extraction, prospective study blood samples were shipped either frozen or at room temperature.

This chain is built from TRBV10-1 and TRBJ2-1, and 9 junctional nucleotides match TRBD2. The material sequenced was PBMCs or T cells enriched from blood (not recorded which). This clonotype was sampled from a woman in her twenties or thirties who had recovered from COVID-19. CDR3 protein: CASSGGSGRGGNEQFF. The DNA is as follows: TGCGCCAGCAGTGGGGGTAGCGGGAGAGGGGGCAATGAGCAGTTCTTC.